This T cell receptor (beta chain) was sequenced during a study of T-cell reconstitution after alpha-beta-depleted transplantation in children. Turning to this clonotype: Its antigen is currently unknown.

The study, taken as a whole, reports: After transplant, high TCRbeta diversity at day 60 in some patients arose from surviving recipient T cells and thymic progenitors. Several hundred expanded graft clones reportedly were the source of alpha-beta T cells about two months after transplant.

Construction of the TCRbeta library involved unique molecular identifiers. In TCRdb, the PCR reads were re-called with MiXCR into one record per CDR3 protein. This sample has 480,000 or so distinct CDR3 sequences; roughly 10% occur once, and the top ten carry just over 2%. Sequenced here: PBMCs, sampled before TCRalphabeta/CD19-depleted stem cell transplant. The clonotype originates from a child younger than 10 with inherited bone marrow failure, due to receive a stem cell transplant.

This CDR3 is CAWSDGYTDTQYF. The DNA for the CDR3 is TGTGCCTGGAGTGACGGTTACACAGATACGCAGTATTTT. The chain uses TRBV30 and TRBJ2-3; D is ambiguous. V was trimmed by 1 base and J by 2 bases, leaving 7 bases between them. Germline-derived CDR1 and CDR2 are GTSNPN and SVGIG (reference sequence). The CDR3 runs 13 residues.